The next 15 T cell receptor beta chains were all read from a single sample in a study of blood T cell repertoires in COVID-19. The data were produced by immunoSEQ multiplex PCR, yet TCRdb's version contains in-frame clones alone and is incomplete. Among about 94,000 clones listed, roughly 84% were seen once. The specimen sequenced was peripheral blood. The receptors were gathered from a man between 60 and 75 years old with acute or convalescent COVID-19.

CDR3 DNA: TGTGCCTGGAGTGGTCAGTATAATTCACCCCTCCACTTT. It translates to CAWSGQYNSPLHF. This chain joins TRBV30 and TRBJ1-6; D not resolved. CDR3 length: 13 residues. V was pared by 1 base and J by 4 bases, with 5 bases between. CDR1 and CDR2 (germline): GTSNPN, SVGIG (reference sequence).

The chain couples TRBV20-1 to TRBJ2-7; D call uncertain. The CDR3 is 11 amino acids. Trimming stripped 3 bases from V and 6 bases from J, with 9 bases between. The germline gives CDR1 DFQATT, CDR2 SNEGSKA (reference sequence). The CDR3 spells CSASQAVEQYF. CDR3 sequence (DNA): TGCAGTGCTAGTCAAGCCGTCGAGCAGTACTTC.

This chain joins TRBV19 and TRBJ2-7, with D possibly matching TRBD1 (6 bases). V was shortened by 6 bases and J by 0 bases, with 9 bases between the two germline ends. The CDR3 is 13 residues long. Germline-derived CDR1 and CDR2 are LNHDA and SQIVND (reference sequence). The CDR3 is CASSLDSSYEQYF. DNA for the CDR3: TGTGCCAGTAGCTTGGACAGCTCCTACGAGCAGTACTTC.

The chain carries TRBV5-1 and TRBJ1-2; D is undetermined. Germline V gene data show CDR1 as SGHRS and CDR2 as YFSETQ. The CDR3 sequence is 13 residues long. V lost 4 bases to trimming and J lost 6 bases, with 13 bases between them. The CDR3 loop reads CASSPQRENGYTF. CDR3 DNA: TGCGCCAGCAGCCCGCAGAGGGAAAATGGCTACACCTTC.

As concerns this clone: Sequence at one end of the junction differs from germline and may be a read error. The chain combines TRBV10-2 with TRBJ1-1; D possibly corresponds to TRBD1 (5 bases). The CDR3 has 12 residues. In germline, CDR1 is WSHSY, CDR2 SAAADI. The DNA of the CDR3 is TGCGCCAGCGGTGAGGTAGGGGCCGAAGCTTTCTTT. Its protein product is CASGEVGAEAFF.

This chain joins TRBV15 and TRBJ1-1; 7 positions agree with TRBD1. J gave up 5 bases and V 3 bases, and 6 bases lay outside the gene matches. Germline loops: CDR1 LNHNV, CDR2 YYDKDF (reference sequence). The CDR3 loop spans 14 amino acids. CDR3 DNA sequence: TGTGCCACCAGCAGCCCCGGGACAGCAACTGAAGCTTTCTTT. It specifies CATSSPGTATEAFF.

The chain recombines TRBV4-2 with TRBJ2-7; D possibly corresponds to TRBD2 (6 bases). The germline V gene encodes CDR1 LGHNA and CDR2 YNFKEQ. This CDR3 contains 17 residues. Trimming shortened V by 0 bases and J by 0 bases, and 15 bases separated the two germline ends. In nucleotides, the CDR3 is TGTGCCAGCAGCCAAGAAGTGGCGGGATTTTCCTCCTACGAGCAGTACTTC. The encoded protein is CASSQEVAGFSSYEQYF.

The V and J genes are TRBV4-1 and TRBJ1-5, with 9 bases fitting TRBD1. The length of the CDR3 is 15 residues. From germline, CDR1 is MGHRA and CDR2 YSYEKL. The junction had 6 bases not matched to a gene; V was cut back by 2 bases and J by 7 bases. The CDR3 sequence: CASSQRDREGQPQHF. CDR3 sequence (DNA): TGCGCCAGCAGCCAAAGGGACAGGGAAGGCCAGCCCCAGCATTTT.

The rearrangement uses TRBV10-2 and TRBJ2-7; the match to TRBD2 covers 10 bases. Germline values: CDR1 WSHSY, CDR2 SAAADI. V dropped 6 bases and J dropped 2; count of bases not matched to a gene: 7. The CDR3 consists of 15 residues. This chain's CDR3 is CASRPGLADTYEQYF. DNA for the CDR3: TGCGCCAGCAGGCCCGGACTAGCGGACACCTACGAGCAGTACTTC.

The sample holds a few counts of this clone. V is TRBV7-3 and J is TRBJ1-1; possible D gene TRBD1, 5 bases. Germline V gene lookup returns CDR1 SGHTA and CDR2 FQGTGA. V lost 5 bases to trimming and J lost 1 base, with 14 bases between them. This CDR3 has 15 residues. This CDR3 reads CASSPSGGANTEAFF. The CDR3 DNA sequence: TGTGCCAGCAGCCCGTCCGGAGGGGCGAACACTGAAGCTTTCTTT.

This clone was seen a few times. The chain employs TRBV5-1 and TRBJ1-2; D remains ambiguous. V was cut by 0 bases and J by 7 bases, with 13 bases left in between. CDR3 length: 14 amino acids. Per germline, CDR1 SGHRS and CDR2 YFSETQ. CDR3 in amino acids: CASSLGVRGGGYTF. CDR3 sequence (DNA): TGCGCCAGCAGCTTGGGCGTACGGGGTGGTGGCTACACCTTC.

This clone came up once. This sequence joins TRBV5-6 and TRBJ2-1, with TRBD1 identical over 7 bases. The germline V gene has CDR1 SGHDT and CDR2 YYEEEE. V lost 3 bases and J lost 4; bases outside the gene matches: 13. CDR3 size: 17 residues. The CDR3 DNA is TGTGCCAGCAGCTCAACACAGGGGTTAACGATGTACAATGAGCAGTTCTTC. The encoded protein is CASSSTQGLTMYNEQFF.

V is TRBV5-4 and J is TRBJ1-2; possible D gene TRBD1, 6 bases. Germline CDR1 is SGHNT and CDR2 is YYREEE (reference sequence). The CDR3 loop spans 18 amino acids. Trimming shortened V by 0 bases and J by 0 bases, and 18 bases separated the two germline ends. CDR3 nucleotides: TGTGCCAGCAGCTTGGGAGGGGGACGGGAACGACCTAACTATGGCTACACCTTC. Translated: CASSLGGGRERPNYGYTF.

The chain has TRBV19 and TRBJ1-2; no clear D. CDR3 length: 12 residues. Trimming left V 2 bases short and J 8 bases short, with 9 bases between. Germline V CDR1 and CDR2: LNHDA, SQIVND (reference sequence). This CDR3 is CASSIIGGGYTF. The CDR3 nucleotides read TGTGCCAGTAGTATAATTGGCGGCGGCTACACCTTC. Supplemented by reference TRBV19 and TRBJ1-2, the full variable domain reads DGGITQSPKYLFRKEGQNVTLSCEQNLNHDAMYWYRQDPGQGLRLIYYSQIVNDFQKGDIAEGYSVSREKKESFPLTVTSAQKNPTAFYLCASSIIGGGYTFGSGTRLTVV.

The J gene is TRBJ1-2, the V gene TRBV6-5; 7 nucleotides agree with TRBD1. This CDR3 is built from 13 residues. V lost 6 bases and J lost 2; bases outside the gene matches: 3. Germline V gene sequence: CDR1 MNHEY, CDR2 SVGAGI. This chain's CDR3 is CASSSDRNYGYTF. Here the CDR3 DNA reads TGTGCCAGCAGCTCGGACAGGAACTATGGCTACACCTTC.